This paragraph covers one T cell receptor beta chain sequence. Original methodology: Quantification of nucleated cells was approximated via reference gene primer amplification. The data were produced by immunoSEQ multiplex PCR, yet TCRdb's version contains in-frame clones alone and is incomplete. The D gene and trimming were derived from the DNA, and the V and J assignments and clone size from that table. The sample lists under 200,000 clones; 60% to 80% were seen once. This record comes from a study of blood T cell repertoires in COVID-19. At the level of the study: Spain, Italy and the United States supplied samples that represented acute and convalescent COVID-19.

V was cut by 5 bases and J by 0 bases, with 13 bases left in between. This CDR3 contains 15 residues. CDR1 is MNHEY and CDR2 is SVGAGI in the germline V gene. Sequencing was done on a sample of peripheral blood. The V gene is TRBV6-5, the J gene TRBJ1-1; D possibly corresponds to TRBD1 (5 bases). This TCR came from a man aged 55 to 70 with active or convalescent COVID-19. The CDR3 DNA reads as TGTGCCAGCAGTCCACAGGAGGGTATGAACACTGAAGCTTTCTTT. Its translation is CASSPQEGMNTEAFF.